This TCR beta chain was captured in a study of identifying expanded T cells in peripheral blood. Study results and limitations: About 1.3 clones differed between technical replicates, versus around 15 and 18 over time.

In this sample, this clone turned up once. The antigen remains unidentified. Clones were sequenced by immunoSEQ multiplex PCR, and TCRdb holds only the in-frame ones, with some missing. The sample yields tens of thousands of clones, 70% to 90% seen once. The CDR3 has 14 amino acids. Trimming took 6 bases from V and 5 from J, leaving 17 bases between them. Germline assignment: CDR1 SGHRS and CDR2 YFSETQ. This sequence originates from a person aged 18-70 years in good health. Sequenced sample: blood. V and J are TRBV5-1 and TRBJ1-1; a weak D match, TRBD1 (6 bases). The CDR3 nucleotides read TGCGCCAGCATACCGCACAGGGAGGGTACTGAAGCTTTCTTT. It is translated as CASIPHREGTEAFF.